In this sample, the clone carrying this T cell receptor beta chain turned up many times. No antigen is known for it. This sample stems from a study of T cell repertoires in cytomegalovirus infection. Background on the study: Recently identified HLA-C-restricted and well-studied HLA-B-restricted CMV epitopes were used. From public TCR beta signatures came an indication of both CMV infection and matching HLA type.

TCRdb ran MiXCR on the reads and lists one entry per CDR3 protein. The sample yields about 120,000 distinct CDR3 sequences, 30% seen once. Study-level points and caveats: What dominated the ex vivo response were HLA-C-restricted CMV-specific TCR beta clonotypes.

Germline V CDR1 and CDR2: SEHNR, FQNEAQ (reference sequence). J gave up 2 bases and V 3 bases, and 12 bases lay outside the gene matches. The CDR3 length is 18 residues. This receptor was obtained from a human donor in good health (CMV status not recorded). Some clones in this sample may be carry-over from other donors' samples. Sequencing used CD8+ T cells from cultured PBMCs, obtained from culture after CMV antigen stimulation. The chain carries TRBV7-9 and TRBJ2-1; TRBD2 matches at 8 bases. CDR3 region: CASSFGVGAGGTYNEQFF. For the CDR3, the DNA is TGTGCCAGCAGCTTTGGCGTTGGCGCGGGGGGCACCTACAATGAGCAGTTCTTC. The whole variable domain, filled in from reference TRBV7-9 and TRBJ2-1, reads DTGVSQNPRHKITKRGQNVTFRCDPISEHNRLYWYRQTLGQGPEFLTYFQNEAQLEKSRLLSDRFSAERPKGSFSTLEIQRTEQGDSAMYLCASSFGVGAGGTYNEQFFGPGTRLTVL.